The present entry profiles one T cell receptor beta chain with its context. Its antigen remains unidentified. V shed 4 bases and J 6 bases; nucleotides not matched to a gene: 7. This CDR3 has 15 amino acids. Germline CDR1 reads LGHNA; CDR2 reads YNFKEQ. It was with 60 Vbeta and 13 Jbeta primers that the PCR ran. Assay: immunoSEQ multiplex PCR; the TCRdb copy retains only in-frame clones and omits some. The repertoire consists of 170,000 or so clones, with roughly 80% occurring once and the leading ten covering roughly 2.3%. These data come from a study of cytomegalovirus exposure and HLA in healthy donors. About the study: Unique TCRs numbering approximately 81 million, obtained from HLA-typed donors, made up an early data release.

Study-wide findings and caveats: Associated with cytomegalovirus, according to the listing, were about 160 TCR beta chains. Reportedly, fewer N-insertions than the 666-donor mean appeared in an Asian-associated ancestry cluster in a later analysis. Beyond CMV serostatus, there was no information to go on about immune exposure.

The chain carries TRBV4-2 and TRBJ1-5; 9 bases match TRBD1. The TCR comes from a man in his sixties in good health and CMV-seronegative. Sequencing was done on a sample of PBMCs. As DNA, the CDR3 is TGTGCCAGCAGCCCCCTGGACAGGGGAACTCAGCCCCAGCATTTT. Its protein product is CASSPLDRGTQPQHF.